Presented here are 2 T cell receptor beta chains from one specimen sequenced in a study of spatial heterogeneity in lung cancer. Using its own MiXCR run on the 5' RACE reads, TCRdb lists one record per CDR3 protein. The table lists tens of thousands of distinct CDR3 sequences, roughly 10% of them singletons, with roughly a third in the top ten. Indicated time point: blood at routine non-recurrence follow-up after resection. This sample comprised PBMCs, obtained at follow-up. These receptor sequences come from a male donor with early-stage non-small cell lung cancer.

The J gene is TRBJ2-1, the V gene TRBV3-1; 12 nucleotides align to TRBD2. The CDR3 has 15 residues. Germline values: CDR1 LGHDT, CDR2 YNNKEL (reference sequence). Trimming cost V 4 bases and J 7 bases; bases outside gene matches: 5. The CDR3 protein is CASSPSGGGWNEQFF. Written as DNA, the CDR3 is TGTGCCAGCAGCCCTAGCGGGGGGGGTTGGAATGAGCAGTTCTTC.

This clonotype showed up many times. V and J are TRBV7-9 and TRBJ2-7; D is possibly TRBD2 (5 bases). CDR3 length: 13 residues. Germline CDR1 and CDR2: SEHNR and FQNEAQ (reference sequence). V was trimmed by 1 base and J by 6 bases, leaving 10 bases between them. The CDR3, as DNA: TGTGCCAGCAGCTTAGTGTGGGCGGGCGAGCAGTACTTC. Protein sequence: CASSLVWAGEQYF.